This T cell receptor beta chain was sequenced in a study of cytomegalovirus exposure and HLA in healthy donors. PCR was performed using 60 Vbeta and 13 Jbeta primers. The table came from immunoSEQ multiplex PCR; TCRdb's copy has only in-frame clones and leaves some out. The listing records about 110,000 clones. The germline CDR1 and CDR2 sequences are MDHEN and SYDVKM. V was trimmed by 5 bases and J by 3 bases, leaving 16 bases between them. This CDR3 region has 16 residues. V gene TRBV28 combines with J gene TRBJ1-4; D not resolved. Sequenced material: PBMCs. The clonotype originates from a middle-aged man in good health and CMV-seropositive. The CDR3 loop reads CASSAHLGLANEKLFF. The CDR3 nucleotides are TGTGCCAGCAGTGCACACCTCGGGTTAGCTAATGAAAAACTGTTTTTT.